These 8 T cell receptor beta chains share one sample of origin, sequenced in a study of cytomegalovirus exposure and HLA in healthy donors (dated 2017 in TCRdb). Library generation was performed with the immunoSEQ multiplex PCR assay. A mixture of 60 forward primers for TCR Vbeta segments and 13 reverse primers for TCR Jbeta segments was used in the multiplex PCR. The immuneACCESS repertoire file appears here via TCRdb, limited to in-frame rearrangements. These files lack a portion of the clones; in checked studies, under half of the deficit traces to unresolved V genes, and the cause of the others is not known. The sample table contains approximately 150,000 clones; only one count was recorded for around 86% of them. Around 2% of the sample rests with the top ten. The sample was PBMCs. The receptors here all came from a human donor in good health.

The chain has TRBV19 and TRBJ2-3; TRBD1 matches 9 bases. The CDR3 has 14 residues. J lost 4 bases, V lost 7 bases, and 6 bases had no gene match. Per germline, CDR1 LNHDA and CDR2 SQIVND (reference sequence). DNA for the CDR3: TGTGCCAGTATGGACAGGGGAGAAGCAGATACGCAGTATTTT. Encoded protein: CASMDRGEADTQYF.

The gene calls are TRBV6-1 and TRBJ1-6, with no clear D. CDR3 length: 13 amino acids. Germline-derived CDR1 and CDR2 are MNHNS and SASEGT. Trimming pared 2 bases from V and 8 bases from J, leaving 7 bases between. The CDR3: CASSERGYSPLHF. CDR3 bases: TGTGCCAGCAGTGAACGAGGTTATTCACCCCTCCACTTT.

The J gene is TRBJ2-5, the V gene TRBV7-2; a weak D match, TRBD1 (6 bases). There are 14 residues in the CDR3. Germline CDR1 SGHTA, CDR2 FQGNSA. V dropped 0 bases and J dropped 1 base, with 6 bases sitting between them. Written as DNA, the CDR3 is TGTGCCAGCAGCTTAGCAGGGGGCCAAGAGACCCAGTACTTC. It encodes CASSLAGGQETQYF.

The chain combines TRBV5-1 with TRBJ1-2, with 9 bases lining up with TRBD1. In germline, CDR1 is SGHRS, CDR2 YFSETQ. The CDR3 contains 14 residues. The V segment lost 4 bases and the J segment 7 bases; nucleotides outside the gene matches: 8. In nucleotides, the CDR3 is TGCGCCAGCAGCGCGGGACAGGGAACGGCTGGCTACACCTTC. Its translation: CASSAGQGTAGYTF.

In its sample, this clone was seen once. This rearrangement joins TRBV5-6 to TRBJ2-1; D is uncertain. The CDR3 contains 13 residues. Germline-derived CDR1 and CDR2 are SGHDT and YYEEEE. V was shortened by 1 base and J by 3 bases, with 5 bases between the two germline ends. The CDR3 region is CASSLPNYNEQFF. In nucleotides, the CDR3 is TGTGCCAGCAGCTTGCCAAACTACAATGAGCAGTTCTTC.

V and J are TRBV6-5 and TRBJ2-7; D might be TRBD1 (6 bases). Deletions cut 10 bases from V and 6 bases from J, with 13 bases between. This CDR3 is built from 11 residues. Per the germline V gene, CDR1 is MNHEY and CDR2 is SVGAGI. CDR3 DNA: TGTGCCACTAACAGGGAATCCGAGCAGTACTTC. It translates to CATNRESEQYF.

V usage is TRBV2 and J usage is TRBJ2-2; D perhaps matches TRBD2 (6 bases). Trimming shortened V by 4 bases and J by 3 bases, and 12 bases separated the two germline ends. Germline-derived CDR1 and CDR2 are SNHLY and FYNNEI. The CDR3 spans 15 residues. The CDR3 coding sequence is TGTGCCAGCAGTGCTTTACTAGCAGACACCGGGGAGCTGTTTTTT. Translated: CASSALLADTGELFF.

The chain is built from TRBV12-2 and TRBJ1-1; the table assigns TRBD1, which was not confirmed against the DNA. TRBV12-2 is annotated as a pseudogene. This CDR3 is 12 amino acids long. For the CDR3, the DNA is TGTGCAAGTCGCTCCCCGGACAGTGAAGCTTTCTTT. It codes for CASRSPDSEAFF.